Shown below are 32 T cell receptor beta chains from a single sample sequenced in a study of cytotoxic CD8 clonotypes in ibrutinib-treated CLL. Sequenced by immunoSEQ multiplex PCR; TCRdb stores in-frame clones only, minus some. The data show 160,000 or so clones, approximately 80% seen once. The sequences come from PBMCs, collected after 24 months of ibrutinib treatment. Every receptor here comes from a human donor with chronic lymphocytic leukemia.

CDR3 residues: CASSLLGEETQYF. For the CDR3, the DNA is TGTGCCAGCAGTTTACTGGGGGAAGAGACCCAGTACTTC. This sequence joins TRBV28 and TRBJ2-5; TRBD1 or TRBD2 may be the D gene (5 bases each). V was trimmed by 2 bases and J by 3 bases, leaving 7 bases between them. The CDR3 has 13 residues. CDR1 is MDHEN, CDR2 SYDVKM, per germline.

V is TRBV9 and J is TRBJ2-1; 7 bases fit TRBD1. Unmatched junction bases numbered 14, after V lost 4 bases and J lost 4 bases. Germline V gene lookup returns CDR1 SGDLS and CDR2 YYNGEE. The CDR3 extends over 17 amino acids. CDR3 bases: TGTGCCAGCAGCCCTACAGGGACAGTTCGGAAGTACAATGAGCAGTTCTTC. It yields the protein CASSPTGTVRKYNEQFF.

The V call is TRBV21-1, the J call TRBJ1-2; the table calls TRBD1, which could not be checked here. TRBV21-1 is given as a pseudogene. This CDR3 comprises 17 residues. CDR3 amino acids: CASSKESRQGADYGYTF. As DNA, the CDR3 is TGTGCCAGCAGCAAAGAGTCAAGGCAGGGGGCCGACTATGGCTACACCTTC.

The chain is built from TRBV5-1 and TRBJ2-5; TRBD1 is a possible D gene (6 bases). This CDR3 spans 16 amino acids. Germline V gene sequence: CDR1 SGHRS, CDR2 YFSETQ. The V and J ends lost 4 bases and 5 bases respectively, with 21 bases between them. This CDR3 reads CASSRWQGPRWETQYF. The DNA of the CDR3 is TGCGCCAGCAGCCGCTGGCAGGGGCCGCGGTGGGAGACCCAGTACTTC.

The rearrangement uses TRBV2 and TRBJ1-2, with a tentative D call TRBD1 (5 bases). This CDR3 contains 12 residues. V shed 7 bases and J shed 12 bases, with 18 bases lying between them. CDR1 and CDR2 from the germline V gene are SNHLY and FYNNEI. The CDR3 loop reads CASTQGGGLHTF. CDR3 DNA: TGTGCCAGCACTCAGGGAGGCGGGTTGCACACCTTC.

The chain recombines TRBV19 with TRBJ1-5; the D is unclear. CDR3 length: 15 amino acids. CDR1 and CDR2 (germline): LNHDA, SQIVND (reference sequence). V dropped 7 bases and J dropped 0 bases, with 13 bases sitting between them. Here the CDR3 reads CASNFGQYSNQPQHF. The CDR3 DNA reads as TGTGCCAGTAATTTTGGCCAGTATAGCAATCAGCCCCAGCATTTT.

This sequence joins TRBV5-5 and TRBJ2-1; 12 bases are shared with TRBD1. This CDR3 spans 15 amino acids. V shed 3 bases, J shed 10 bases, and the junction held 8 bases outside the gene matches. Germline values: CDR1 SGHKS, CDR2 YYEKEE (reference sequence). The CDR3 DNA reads TGTGCCAGCAGCTCTCTGGGACAGGGGGCTGGGGAGCAGTTCTTC. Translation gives CASSSLGQGAGEQFF.

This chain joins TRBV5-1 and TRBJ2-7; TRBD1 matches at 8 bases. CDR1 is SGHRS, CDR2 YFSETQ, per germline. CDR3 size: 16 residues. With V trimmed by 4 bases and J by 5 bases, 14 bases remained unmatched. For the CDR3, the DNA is TGCGCCAGCAGCCCCCGGGGTGTGACAGGGGACCACGAGCAGTACTTC. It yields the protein CASSPRGVTGDHEQYF. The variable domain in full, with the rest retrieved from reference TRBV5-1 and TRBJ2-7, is KAGVTQTPRYLIKTRGQQVTLSCSPISGHRSVSWYQQTPGQGLQFLFEYFSETQRNKGNFPGRFSGRQFSNSRSEMNVSTLELGDSALYLCASSPRGVTGDHEQYFGPGTRLTVT.

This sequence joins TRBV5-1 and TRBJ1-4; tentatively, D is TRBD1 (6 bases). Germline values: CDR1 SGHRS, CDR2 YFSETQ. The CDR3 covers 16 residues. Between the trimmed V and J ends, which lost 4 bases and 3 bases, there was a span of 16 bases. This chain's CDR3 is CASSPLLGAANEKLFF. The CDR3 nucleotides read TGCGCCAGCAGCCCTCTTCTGGGGGCGGCTAATGAAAAACTGTTTTTT. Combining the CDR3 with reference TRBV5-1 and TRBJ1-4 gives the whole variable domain KAGVTQTPRYLIKTRGQQVTLSCSPISGHRSVSWYQQTPGQGLQFLFEYFSETQRNKGNFPGRFSGRQFSNSRSEMNVSTLELGDSALYLCASSPLLGAANEKLFFGSGTQLSVL.

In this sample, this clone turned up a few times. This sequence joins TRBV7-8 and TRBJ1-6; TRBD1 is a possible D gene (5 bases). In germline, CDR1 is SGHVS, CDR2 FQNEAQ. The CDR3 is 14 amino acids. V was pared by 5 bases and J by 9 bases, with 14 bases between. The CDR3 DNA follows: TGTGCCAGCAGCCGACGGTTGGGGGTTTCACCCCTCCACTTT. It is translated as CASSRRLGVSPLHF.

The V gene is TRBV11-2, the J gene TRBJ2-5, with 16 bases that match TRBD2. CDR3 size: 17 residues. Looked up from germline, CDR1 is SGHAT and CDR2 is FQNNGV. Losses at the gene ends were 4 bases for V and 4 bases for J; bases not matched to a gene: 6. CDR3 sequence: CASSSPGLAGGRETQYF. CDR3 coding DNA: TGTGCCAGCAGCTCACCGGGACTAGCGGGGGGGCGAGAGACCCAGTACTTC.

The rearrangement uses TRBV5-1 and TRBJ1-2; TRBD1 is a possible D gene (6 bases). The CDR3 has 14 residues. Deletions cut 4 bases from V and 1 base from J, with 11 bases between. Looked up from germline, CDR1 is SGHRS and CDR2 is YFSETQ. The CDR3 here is CASSRTQGNYGYTF. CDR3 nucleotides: TGCGCCAGCAGCAGGACACAGGGTAACTATGGCTACACCTTC.

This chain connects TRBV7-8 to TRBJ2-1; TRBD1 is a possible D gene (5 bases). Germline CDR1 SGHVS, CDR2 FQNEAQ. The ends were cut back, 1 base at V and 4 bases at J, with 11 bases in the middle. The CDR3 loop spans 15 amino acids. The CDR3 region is CASSLVQGSYNEQFF. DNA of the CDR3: TGTGCCAGCAGCTTAGTCCAGGGCTCGTACAATGAGCAGTTCTTC.

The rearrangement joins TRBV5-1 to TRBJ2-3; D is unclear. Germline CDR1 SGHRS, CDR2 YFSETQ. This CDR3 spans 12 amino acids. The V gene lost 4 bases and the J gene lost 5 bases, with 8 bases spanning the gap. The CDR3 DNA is TGCGCCAGCAGCCACCCGGGAGATACGCAGTATTTT. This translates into CASSHPGDTQYF.

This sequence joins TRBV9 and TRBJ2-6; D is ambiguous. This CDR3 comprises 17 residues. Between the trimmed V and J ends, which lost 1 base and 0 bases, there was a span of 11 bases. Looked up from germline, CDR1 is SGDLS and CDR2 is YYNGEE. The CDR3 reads CASSVRAGLSGANVLTF. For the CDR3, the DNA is TGTGCCAGCAGCGTAAGGGCTGGGCTCTCTGGGGCCAACGTCCTGACTTTC.

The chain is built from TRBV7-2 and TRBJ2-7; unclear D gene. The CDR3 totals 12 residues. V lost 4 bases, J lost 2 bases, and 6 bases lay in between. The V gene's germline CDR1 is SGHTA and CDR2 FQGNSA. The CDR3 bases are TGTGCCAGCAGCTCTTTCGCCTACGAGCAGTACTTC. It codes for CASSSFAYEQYF. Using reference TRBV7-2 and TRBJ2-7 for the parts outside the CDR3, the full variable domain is GAGVSQSPSNKVTEKGKDVELRCDPISGHTALYWYRQSLGQGLEFLIYFQGNSAPDKSGLPSDRFSAERTGGSVSTLTIQRTQQEDSAVYLCASSSFAYEQYFGPGTRLTVT.

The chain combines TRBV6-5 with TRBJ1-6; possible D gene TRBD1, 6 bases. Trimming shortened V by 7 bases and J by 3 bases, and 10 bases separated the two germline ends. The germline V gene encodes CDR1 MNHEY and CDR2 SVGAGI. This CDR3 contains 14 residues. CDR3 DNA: TGTGCCAGCACACAGGGCTTCTATAATTCACCCCTCCACTTT. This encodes CASTQGFYNSPLHF.

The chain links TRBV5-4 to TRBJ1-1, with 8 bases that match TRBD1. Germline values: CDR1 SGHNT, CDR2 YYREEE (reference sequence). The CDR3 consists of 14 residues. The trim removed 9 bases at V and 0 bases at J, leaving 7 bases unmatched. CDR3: CATWTGRLNTEAFF. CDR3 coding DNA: TGTGCCACATGGACAGGGAGGTTGAACACTGAAGCTTTCTTT. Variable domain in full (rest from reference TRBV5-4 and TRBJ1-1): ETGVTQSPTHLIKTRGQQVTLRCSSQSGHNTVSWYQQALGQGPQFIFQYYREEENGRGNFPPRFSGLQFPNYSSELNVNALELDDSALYLCATWTGRLNTEAFFGQGTRLTVV.

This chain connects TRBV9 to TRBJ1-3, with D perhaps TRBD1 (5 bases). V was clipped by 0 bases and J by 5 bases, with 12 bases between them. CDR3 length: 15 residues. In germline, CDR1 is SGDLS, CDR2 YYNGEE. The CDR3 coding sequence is TGTGCCAGCAGCGTAGGAGGGACGGGCCGAAACACCATATATTTT. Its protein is CASSVGGTGRNTIYF.

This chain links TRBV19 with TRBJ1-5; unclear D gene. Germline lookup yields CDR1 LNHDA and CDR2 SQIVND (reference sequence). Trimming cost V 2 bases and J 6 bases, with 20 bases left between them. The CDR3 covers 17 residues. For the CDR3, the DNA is TGTGCCAGTAGTATAAGGGAAGAACGCACTCGGGGTCAGCCCCAGCATTTT. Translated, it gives CASSIREERTRGQPQHF.

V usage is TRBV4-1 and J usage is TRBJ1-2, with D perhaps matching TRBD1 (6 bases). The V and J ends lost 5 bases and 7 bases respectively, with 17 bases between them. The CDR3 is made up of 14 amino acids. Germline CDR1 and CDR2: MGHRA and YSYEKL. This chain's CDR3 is CASSYTGQTGGYTF. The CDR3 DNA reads TGCGCCAGCAGCTATACTGGTCAGACAGGTGGCTACACCTTC.

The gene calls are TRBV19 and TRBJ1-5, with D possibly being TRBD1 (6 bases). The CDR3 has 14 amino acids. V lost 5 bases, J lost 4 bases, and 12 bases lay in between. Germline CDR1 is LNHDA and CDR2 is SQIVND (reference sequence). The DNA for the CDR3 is TGTGCCAGTAGTTGGGTTCAGGGGAATCAGCCCCAGCATTTT. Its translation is CASSWVQGNQPQHF.

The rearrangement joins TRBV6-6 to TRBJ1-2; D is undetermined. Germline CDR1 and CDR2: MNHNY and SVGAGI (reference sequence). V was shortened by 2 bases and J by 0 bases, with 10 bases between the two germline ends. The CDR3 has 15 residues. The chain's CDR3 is CASSYTASANYGYTF. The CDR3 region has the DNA TGTGCCAGCAGTTACACGGCCTCAGCTAACTATGGCTACACCTTC.

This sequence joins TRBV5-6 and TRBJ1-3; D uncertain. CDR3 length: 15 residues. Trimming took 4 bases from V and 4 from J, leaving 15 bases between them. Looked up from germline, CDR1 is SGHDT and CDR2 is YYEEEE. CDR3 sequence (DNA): TGTGCCAGCAGCCCCATTGGCGGGAGGGGAAACACCATATATTTT. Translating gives CASSPIGGRGNTIYF.

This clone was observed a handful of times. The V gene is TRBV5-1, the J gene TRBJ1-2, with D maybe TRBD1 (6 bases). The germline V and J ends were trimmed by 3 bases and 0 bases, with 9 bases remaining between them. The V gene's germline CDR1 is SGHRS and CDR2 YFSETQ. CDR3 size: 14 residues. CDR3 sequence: CASSWDITNYGYTF. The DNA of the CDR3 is TGCGCCAGCAGCTGGGACATTACTAACTATGGCTACACCTTC.

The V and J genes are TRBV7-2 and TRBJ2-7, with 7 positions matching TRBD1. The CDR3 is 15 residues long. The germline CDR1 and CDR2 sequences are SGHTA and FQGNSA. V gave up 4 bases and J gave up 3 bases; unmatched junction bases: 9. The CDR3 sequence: CASSYVPGQIYEQYF. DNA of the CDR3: TGTGCCAGCAGCTACGTCCCGGGACAGATCTACGAGCAGTACTTC.

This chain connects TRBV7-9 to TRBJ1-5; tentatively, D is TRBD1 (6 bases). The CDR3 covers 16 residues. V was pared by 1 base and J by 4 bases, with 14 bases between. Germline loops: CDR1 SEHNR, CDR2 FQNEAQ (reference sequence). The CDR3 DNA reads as TGTGCCAGCAGCTTAGGGGGGCAGGGCGGTAATCAGCCCCAGCATTTT. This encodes CASSLGGQGGNQPQHF.

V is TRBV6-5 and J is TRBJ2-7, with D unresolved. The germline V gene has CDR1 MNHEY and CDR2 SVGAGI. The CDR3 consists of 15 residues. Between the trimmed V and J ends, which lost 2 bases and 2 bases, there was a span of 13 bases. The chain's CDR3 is CASSYVGGATYEQYF. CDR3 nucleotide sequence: TGTGCCAGCAGTTACGTTGGCGGCGCGACCTACGAGCAGTACTTC.

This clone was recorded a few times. The CDR3 nucleotides read TGTGCCAGCAGTTCTAGAGAAAGCAATCAGCCCCAGCATTTT. This gives the protein CASSSRESNQPQHF. The chain carries TRBV6-6 and TRBJ1-5; no reliable D call. The CDR3 totals 14 residues. Trimming pared 4 bases from V and 1 base from J, leaving 8 bases between. Germline loops: CDR1 MNHNY, CDR2 SVGAGI (reference sequence).

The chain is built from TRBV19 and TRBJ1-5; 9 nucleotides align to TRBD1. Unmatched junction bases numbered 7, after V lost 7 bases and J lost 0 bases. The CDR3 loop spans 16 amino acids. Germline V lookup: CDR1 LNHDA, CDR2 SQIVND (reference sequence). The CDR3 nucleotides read TGTGCCAGTATTACTAGGACAGGGGCTAGCAATCAGCCCCAGCATTTT. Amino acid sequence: CASITRTGASNQPQHF.

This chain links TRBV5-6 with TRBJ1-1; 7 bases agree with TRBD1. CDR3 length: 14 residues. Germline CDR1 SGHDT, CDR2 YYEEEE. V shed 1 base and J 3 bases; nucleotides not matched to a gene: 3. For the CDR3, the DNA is TGTGCCAGCAGCTTGCCAACAGGGGACACTGAAGCTTTCTTT. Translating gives CASSLPTGDTEAFF.

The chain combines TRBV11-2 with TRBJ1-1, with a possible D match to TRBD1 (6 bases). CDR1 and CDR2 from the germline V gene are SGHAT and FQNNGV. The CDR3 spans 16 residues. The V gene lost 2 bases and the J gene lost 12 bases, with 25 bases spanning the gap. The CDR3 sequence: CASSLYPIGNREGSFF. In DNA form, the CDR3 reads TGTGCCAGCAGCTTATACCCAATAGGGAACAGGGAGGGCTCTTTCTTT.